The 26 T cell receptor beta chains reported below all come from one sample, sequenced in a study of regulatory T cells in long-lasting Graves disease. Through Arm-PCR of CDR3 regions and iRepertoire HTBI primers, TCR beta libraries were built. A single record per CDR3 protein comes from TCRdb applying MiXCR to the multiplex PCR reads. The sample lists 550,000 to 650,000 distinct CDR3 sequences, around 15% occurring once. Time point: newly diagnosed GD, antithyroid drugs for less than 3 months. From RNA extracted from PBMCs, the TCR library was made. A further study also used this sample, focusing on T cells in Graves' hyperthyroidism and ophthalmopathy.

The source was peripheral blood mononuclear cells (PBMCs), collected at new diagnosis, from a patient treated with antithyroid drugs. These receptors originate from a man between 18 and 29 years old with Graves disease.

This clonotype was recorded many times. The J gene is TRBJ2-7, the V gene TRBV20-1, with TRBD2 matching over 9 bases. CDR1 is DFQATT and CDR2 is SNEGSKA in the germline V gene (reference sequence). The V segment lost 1 base and the J segment 3 bases; nucleotides outside the gene matches: 1. The CDR3 covers 13 residues. The CDR3 DNA is TGCAGTGCTAGAGGCGGGAGGGGCTACGAGCAGTACTTC. Translated: CSARGGRGYEQYF.

V is TRBV20-1 and J is TRBJ2-7, with 12 bases fitting TRBD2. The length of the CDR3 is 15 residues. Germline V gene data show CDR1 as DFQATT and CDR2 as SNEGSKA (reference sequence). V lost 1 base to trimming and J lost 0 bases; unmatched junction nucleotides: 1. The CDR3 spells CSARATSGSSYEQYF. The DNA of the CDR3 is TGCAGTGCTAGAGCGACTAGCGGGAGCTCCTACGAGCAGTACTTC.

This clonotype was detected many times. This sequence joins TRBV28 and TRBJ1-1; perhaps TRBD1 as D (5 bases). V was trimmed by 2 bases and J by 0 bases, leaving 10 bases between them. This CDR3 has 15 residues. CDR1 MDHEN and CDR2 SYDVKM come from the germline V gene. In DNA form, the CDR3 reads TGTGCCAGCAGTTTAACGGACACCATGAACACTGAAGCTTTCTTT. Residues: CASSLTDTMNTEAFF.

This clonotype was found many times. The CDR3 sequence: CAWTVGSLNYGYTF. The CDR3 DNA reads as TGTGCCTGGACGGTTGGCAGTCTCAACTATGGCTACACCTTC. V is TRBV30 and J is TRBJ1-2, with D unresolved. The CDR3 runs 14 residues. The germline V and J ends were trimmed by 4 bases and 2 bases, with 14 bases remaining between them. Germline V gives CDR1 GTSNPN, CDR2 SVGIG (reference sequence).

This rearrangement joins TRBV15 to TRBJ2-7, with no clear D. The germline V gene encodes CDR1 LNHNV and CDR2 YYDKDF (reference sequence). Trimming pared 6 bases from V and 3 bases from J, leaving 9 bases between. The CDR3 length is 12 residues. CDR3: CATRNLGYEQYF. The DNA for the CDR3 is TGTGCCACCAGGAATCTCGGCTACGAGCAGTACTTC.

This clonotype was detected many times. The rearrangement joins TRBV18 to TRBJ1-1; D call uncertain. Germline V gives CDR1 KGHSH, CDR2 LQKENI. This CDR3 comprises 13 residues. Deletions cut 3 bases from V and 7 bases from J, with 12 bases between. CDR3 coding DNA: TGTGCCAGCTCACCCCTTCAGACACGTGAAGCTTTCTTT. Protein sequence: CASSPLQTREAFF.

The genes are TRBV20-1 and TRBJ1-2; TRBD1 aligns across 10 bases. Germline V gene sequence: CDR1 DFQATT, CDR2 SNEGSKA (reference sequence). Trimming cost V 1 base and J 5 bases; bases outside gene matches: 22. The CDR3 has 20 amino acids. This chain's CDR3 is CSARVIHPPPGGQGDYGYTF. CDR3 in DNA: TGCAGTGCTAGAGTTATCCATCCCCCCCCCGGAGGACAGGGGGATTATGGCTACACCTTC.

J is TRBJ2-5 and V is TRBV12-5; a weak D match, TRBD1 (5 bases). Germline V gene data show CDR1 as LGHNT and CDR2 as FRNRAP. The germline V and J ends were trimmed by 4 bases and 4 bases, with 13 bases remaining between them. This CDR3 spans 14 amino acids. CDR3 sequence: CASGYLSGSETQYF. CDR3 DNA: TGTGCTAGTGGTTACCTTTCAGGGTCAGAGACCCAGTACTTC.

This clonotype appeared many times. The rearrangement links TRBV12-3 or TRBV12-4 to TRBJ2-3; 9 bases align to TRBD2. This CDR3 spans 20 amino acids. J lost 0 bases, V lost 0 bases, and 13 bases had no gene match. CDR3 amino acids: CASSLAKLDGAGGSTDTQYF. The CDR3 bases are TGTGCCAGCAGTTTAGCGAAGCTAGACGGAGCGGGAGGCAGCACAGATACGCAGTATTTT.

The chain carries TRBV20-1 and TRBJ1-6; unclear D gene. There are 17 residues in the CDR3. V was trimmed by 1 base and J by 0 bases, leaving 13 bases between them. Germline V gene data show CDR1 as DFQATT and CDR2 as SNEGSKA (reference sequence). The CDR3 sequence is CSARVGSQSSYNSPLHF. CDR3 bases: TGCAGTGCTAGAGTAGGCAGCCAGAGCTCCTATAATTCACCCCTCCACTTT.

This clonotype was counted many times. The chain is built from TRBV28 and TRBJ1-5, with unresolved D. The germline V gene has CDR1 MDHEN and CDR2 SYDVKM. The V and J ends lost 4 bases and 6 bases respectively, with 7 bases between them. The CDR3 runs to 12 residues. The CDR3 loop reads CASSSVIQPQHF. In DNA form, the CDR3 reads TGTGCCAGCAGTTCGGTAATTCAGCCCCAGCATTTT.

At least ten counts were recorded for this clonotype. This sequence joins TRBV7-3 and TRBJ2-1, with D possibly matching TRBD1 (5 bases). V lost 5 bases and J lost 7, with 21 bases in between. The CDR3 totals 16 residues. The germline V gene encodes CDR1 SGHTA and CDR2 FQGTGA. Here the CDR3 DNA reads TGTGCCAGCAGCCGCGAAAGAAGGGGCAATCGTAATGAGCAGTTCTTC. Translating it yields CASSRERRGNRNEQFF.

This sequence joins TRBV20-1 and TRBJ2-1; tentative D call: TRBD2 (6 bases). V was clipped by 1 base and J by 5 bases, with 15 bases between them. Germline values: CDR1 DFQATT, CDR2 SNEGSKA (reference sequence). The CDR3 consists of 15 residues. Written as DNA, the CDR3 is TGCAGTGCTAGAGGACTAGAGAGACCGGACAATGAGCAGTTCTTC. It encodes CSARGLERPDNEQFF.

There are many counts of this clonotype. The gene calls are TRBV6-2 or TRBV6-3 and TRBJ2-1; D tentatively reads TRBD1 or TRBD2 (5 bases each). V dropped 8 bases and J dropped 8 bases, with 22 bases sitting between them. The CDR3 loop spans 15 amino acids. Germline loops: CDR1 MNHEY, CDR2 SVGEGT. The CDR3 nucleotides are TGTGCCAGCTCGGGACCGGGCCTACCCCCACATGAGCAGTTCTTC. Protein product: CASSGPGLPPHEQFF.

V is TRBV29-1 and J is TRBJ1-2; no firm D call. Germline V gene sequence: CDR1 SQVTM, CDR2 ANQGSEA. Trimming removed 2 bases at V and 4 bases at J, with 8 bases between. This CDR3 spans 12 amino acids. The CDR3, as DNA: TGCAGCGTTGAATCCCGGGTCTATGGCTACACCTTC. It encodes CSVESRVYGYTF.

This clonotype has more than one count but fewer than ten. CDR3: CASGLGVTALDTQYF. DNA for the CDR3: TGTGCTAGTGGTTTGGGAGTTACAGCTTTAGATACGCAGTATTTT. The gene calls are TRBV12-5 and TRBJ2-3; no clear D gene. This CDR3 has 15 amino acids. Germline lookup yields CDR1 LGHNT and CDR2 FRNRAP. V lost 1 base and J lost 5, with 13 bases in between.

J is TRBJ2-1 and V is TRBV27, with D possibly being TRBD1 or TRBD2 (5 bases each). Trimming pared 3 bases from V and 10 bases from J, leaving 10 bases between. CDR3 size: 12 residues. Germline loops: CDR1 MNHEY, CDR2 SMNVEV (reference sequence). CDR3 coding DNA: TGTGCCAGCAGTTTCGGGGCCGAAGAGCAGTTCTTC. Protein: CASSFGAEEQFF.

This clonotype was recorded many times. The V gene is TRBV11-2, the J gene TRBJ2-6, with 8 bases lining up with TRBD1. After removal of 5 bases from V and 2 bases from J, the junction contained 8 bases not matched to a gene. The CDR3 is 17 amino acids. The germline CDR1 and CDR2 sequences are SGHAT and FQNNGV. CDR3 sequence: CASSRTQGAPGANVLTF. The CDR3 bases are TGTGCCAGCAGCCGGACTCAGGGGGCGCCTGGGGCCAACGTCCTGACTTTC.

There are many counts of this clonotype. J is TRBJ2-1 and V is TRBV28, with 10 bases matching TRBD1. V shed 6 bases and J 4 bases; nucleotides not matched to a gene: 9. Germline loops: CDR1 MDHEN, CDR2 SYDVKM. There are 16 residues in the CDR3. The CDR3 nucleotides read TGTGCCAGCAGCCCGGACCGGGACAGGGGATACAATGAGCAGTTCTTC. Amino acids: CASSPDRDRGYNEQFF.

This clonotype came up many times. This chain links TRBV6-1 with TRBJ2-7, with a possible D match to TRBD2 (5 bases). From germline, CDR1 is MNHNS and CDR2 SASEGT. This CDR3 region has 14 residues. The V end was cut by 7 bases, the J end by 6 bases, with 19 bases between. This chain's CDR3 is CASTPRGLNGEQYF. CDR3 nucleotide sequence: TGTGCCAGCACTCCACGGGGTCTCAATGGCGAGCAGTACTTC.

The V call is TRBV4-1, the J call TRBJ2-3; TRBD2 is a possible D gene (6 bases). The V gene's germline CDR1 is MGHRA and CDR2 YSYEKL. The CDR3 totals 16 residues. The V end lost 4 bases, the J end lost 1 base, and 15 bases lay between the germline ends. The CDR3 spells CASSLPGEFGTDTQYF. The CDR3 nucleotides are TGCGCCAGCAGCCTTCCGGGGGAGTTTGGCACAGATACGCAGTATTTT.

Worth noting for this clonotype: A much more abundant neighbour one base away suggests this may be a read error. This chain uses TRBV5-6 with TRBJ2-6; D gene ambiguous. The V end was cut by 0 bases, the J end by 0 bases, with 13 bases between. Germline lookup yields CDR1 SGHDT and CDR2 YYEEEE. There are 18 residues in the CDR3. CDR3 residues: CASSLARTANSGANVLTF. The CDR3 DNA reads as TGTGCCAGCAGCTTGGCTCGGACGGCGAACTCTGGGGCCAACGTCCTGACTTTC.

V and J are TRBV5-1 and TRBJ2-7; no firm D call. Trimming shortened V by 0 bases and J by 3 bases, and 13 bases separated the two germline ends. This CDR3 has 15 residues. Germline-derived CDR1 and CDR2 are SGHRS and YFSETQ. In DNA, the CDR3 is TGCGCCAGCAGCTTGGAGGGCCGTACCCGCTACGAGCAGTACTTC. Its protein product is CASSLEGRTRYEQYF.

This clonotype was found many times. The CDR3 nucleotides are TGTGCCAGCAGTTCGGGAGGGGGCAGCAAGCCCCAGCATTTT. This sequence encodes CASSSGGGSKPQHF. The chain has TRBV27 and TRBJ1-5; TRBD1 matches at 7 bases. Per germline, CDR1 MNHEY and CDR2 SMNVEV (reference sequence). The CDR3 runs to 14 residues. With 4 bases clipped from V and 8 bases from J, the junction kept 8 bases outside the gene matches.

This clonotype was observed many times. The rearrangement uses TRBV6-2 or TRBV6-3 and TRBJ2-1; D is perhaps TRBD2 (5 bases). This CDR3 is 13 amino acids long. Looked up from germline, CDR1 is MNHEY and CDR2 is SVGEGT. Trimming took 6 bases from V and 9 from J, leaving 15 bases between them. CDR3 region: CASSRENYGEQFF. CDR3 coding DNA: TGTGCCAGCAGCCGGGAAAACTATGGTGAGCAGTTCTTC.

In its sample, this clonotype was seen a few times. One end of the junction fails to match germline, which may point to a read error. The chain has TRBV5-5 and TRBJ2-1, with TRBD2 matching 12 bases. The germline V gene encodes CDR1 SGHKS and CDR2 YYEKEE (reference sequence). This CDR3 has 16 residues. The CDR3 reads CASSSAGTSGLNERFF. Here the CDR3 DNA reads TGTGCCAGCAGCTCAGCCGGGACTAGCGGGTTGAATGAGCGGTTCTTC.